What follows describes a single T cell receptor (beta chain). Its antigen is unidentified. PCR was performed a second time for about 7 to 12 cycles using a sample-barcoded 5' primer and a J-beta primer mix. Template switching added a 12-random-nucleotide identifier to every cDNA molecule. A single record per CDR3 protein comes from TCRdb applying MiXCR to the 5' RACE reads. The sample holds about 720,000 distinct CDR3 sequences, 20% to 25% seen once. The record originates from a study of blood T cells in healthy people across ages. The CDR3 extends over 15 amino acids. Per germline, CDR1 DFQATT and CDR2 SNEGSKA (reference sequence). The V gene end was trimmed by 7 bases and the J gene end by 4 bases; junction bases not matched to a gene: 6. Study conclusions and caveats: Significant beta diversity loss was already apparent by age roughly 38, declining roughly linearly.

The rearrangement links TRBV20-1 to TRBJ2-2, with 13 bases that match TRBD2. The sequencing input was blood. The origin of this receptor is a man between 65 and 85 years old in good health. CDR3 in DNA: TGCAGTGTCCGGACTAGCGGGAGTCGCACCGGGGAGCTGTTTTTT. Translated: CSVRTSGSRTGELFF.